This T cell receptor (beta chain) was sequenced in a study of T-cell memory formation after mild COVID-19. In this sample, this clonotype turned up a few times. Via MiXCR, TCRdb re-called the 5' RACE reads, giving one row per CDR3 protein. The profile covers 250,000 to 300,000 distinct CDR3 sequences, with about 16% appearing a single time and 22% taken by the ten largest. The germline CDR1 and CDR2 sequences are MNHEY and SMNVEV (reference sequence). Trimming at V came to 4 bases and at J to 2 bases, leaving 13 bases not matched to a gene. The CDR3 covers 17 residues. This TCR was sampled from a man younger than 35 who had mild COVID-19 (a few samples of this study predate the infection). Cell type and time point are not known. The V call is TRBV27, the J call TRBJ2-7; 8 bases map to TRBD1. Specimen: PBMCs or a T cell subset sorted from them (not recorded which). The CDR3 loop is CASSYALGQGDPYEQYF. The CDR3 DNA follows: TGTGCCAGCAGTTACGCCCTCGGACAGGGTGACCCCTACGAGCAGTACTTC.